Below are 30 T cell receptor beta chains sequenced from a single sample in a study of T cells after yellow fever vaccination. Using its own MiXCR run on the 5' RACE reads, TCRdb lists one record per CDR3 protein. The sample lists 500,000 to 700,000 distinct CDR3 sequences; about 19% were seen once. The sample here was PBMCs, taken 15 days after the yellow fever booster vaccination. These receptors all come from a man under 40 who received the YFV17D yellow fever vaccine.

The chain joins TRBV12-3 or TRBV12-4 to TRBJ1-1; D is possibly TRBD1 (5 bases). V was clipped by 6 bases and J by 4 bases, with 15 bases between them. This CDR3 has 14 amino acids. The CDR3 DNA follows: TGTGCCAGCAGACCCGGGGGGAGTGTCACTGAAGCTTTCTTT. Translation: CASRPGGSVTEAFF.

This clonotype has just a few counts. The gene calls are TRBV29-1 and TRBJ2-3, with D tentatively TRBD1 or TRBD2 (6 bases each). Between the trimmed V and J ends, which lost 7 bases and 0 bases, there was a span of 11 bases. Germline V gene data show CDR1 as SQVTM and CDR2 as ANQGSEA. The CDR3 runs to 13 residues. The CDR3 DNA reads TGCAGCGGAGGGGGACTTAGCACAGATACGCAGTATTTT. It codes for CSGGGLSTDTQYF.

The sample holds a few counts of this clonotype. V and J are TRBV4-3 and TRBJ2-3; 8 bases are shared with TRBD2. The CDR3 is 17 amino acids. V trimming: 4 bases; J trimming: 2 bases; junction bases outside the gene matches: 11. Germline values: CDR1 LGHNA, CDR2 YSLEER. The CDR3, as DNA: TGCGCCAGCAGCCCCAAAGCCGGAGCGGGAGTCACAGATACGCAGTATTTT. As protein: CASSPKAGAGVTDTQYF.

This sequence joins TRBV7-2 and TRBJ1-4; the D gene is possibly TRBD1 (5 bases). Trimming pared 5 bases from V and 10 bases from J, leaving 20 bases between. Germline V CDR1 and CDR2: SGHTA, FQGNSA. The CDR3 loop spans 15 amino acids. CDR3 region: CASSHGTATPGKLFF. The CDR3 DNA reads as TGTGCCAGCAGCCATGGGACGGCCACCCCAGGAAAACTGTTTTTT.

This clonotype occurred a few times. The chain recombines TRBV7-8 with TRBJ2-5; 8 bases are a match to TRBD2. The CDR3 extends over 13 amino acids. The germline V gene encodes CDR1 SGHVS and CDR2 FQNEAQ. V dropped 5 bases and J dropped 5; count of bases not matched to a gene: 4. The CDR3 DNA reads as TGTGCCAGCAGCCGGACTAGCATGGAGACCCAGTACTTC. Protein sequence: CASSRTSMETQYF. The entire variable domain, with the rest obtained from reference TRBV7-8 and TRBJ2-5, is as follows: GAGVSQSPRYKVAKRGQDVALRCDPISGHVSLFWYQQALGQGPEFLTYFQNEAQLDKSGLPSDRFFAERPEGSVSTLKIQRTQQEDSAVYLCASSRTSMETQYFGPGTRLLVL.

The J gene is TRBJ2-2, the V gene TRBV29-1; TRBD1 agrees at 7 bases. Germline CDR1 and CDR2: SQVTM and ANQGSEA. This CDR3 spans 14 amino acids. Trimming took 7 bases from V and 5 from J; bases not matched to a gene: 10. CDR3 region: CSALTGSRTGELFF. The CDR3 DNA sequence: TGCAGCGCCTTGACAGGGTCGAGAACCGGGGAGCTGTTTTTT.

This clonotype was counted once. One end of the junction varies from germline; a read error may be responsible. This sequence joins TRBV12-3 or TRBV12-4 and TRBJ1-3; D uncertain. This CDR3 spans 14 amino acids. The CDR3 DNA follows: TGTGCCAGCAGTTTTTACGGCACTGGAAACACCACATATTTT. This gives the protein CASSFYGTGNTTYF.

This clonotype was detected only a few times. J is TRBJ1-2 and V is TRBV7-9; D is undetermined. The CDR3 is made up of 13 amino acids. The germline V and J ends were trimmed by 1 base and 2 bases, with 5 bases remaining between them. Germline lookup yields CDR1 SEHNR and CDR2 FQNEAQ (reference sequence). CDR3 protein: CASSLVVNYGYTF. For the CDR3, the DNA is TGTGCCAGCAGCTTAGTCGTGAACTATGGCTACACCTTC.

This chain joins TRBV7-3 and TRBJ2-1; D unresolved. Germline V lookup: CDR1 SGHTA, CDR2 FQGTGA. The CDR3 has 12 amino acids. The ends were cut back, 1 base at V and 9 bases at J, with 7 bases in the middle. This CDR3 is CASSLIGSEQFF. The CDR3 DNA follows: TGTGCCAGCAGCTTAATAGGGTCTGAGCAGTTCTTC.

This clonotype has more than one count but fewer than ten. CDR3 DNA: TGTGCCATCAGTGACGGGTTATTAGCCAAAAACATTCAGTACTTC. Protein sequence: CAISDGLLAKNIQYF. The V and J genes are TRBV10-3 and TRBJ2-4, with D uncertain. The CDR3 runs to 15 residues. The germline V gene encodes CDR1 ENHRY and CDR2 SYGVKD. Trimming took off 3 bases at V and 0 bases at J, with 9 bases between the two ends.

The CDR3 DNA sequence: TGTGCCATCAGTGAGTCGGTAGGGAACACTGAAGCTTTCTTT. Protein product: CAISESVGNTEAFF. The chain joins TRBV10-3 to TRBJ1-1; D is unclear. CDR1 ENHRY and CDR2 SYGVKD come from the germline V gene. V lost 0 bases and J lost 1, with 6 bases in between. This CDR3 contains 14 residues.

The chain is built from TRBV29-1 and TRBJ2-3, with 11 bases fitting TRBD2. J gave up 4 bases and V 2 bases, and 5 bases lay outside the gene matches. CDR3 length: 15 amino acids. The germline gives CDR1 SQVTM, CDR2 ANQGSEA. The CDR3 DNA follows: TGCAGCGTTGAACGGCTAGCGGGAGGCGCAGATACGCAGTATTTT. Residues: CSVERLAGGADTQYF.

The rearrangement uses TRBV7-2 and TRBJ2-2; possible D gene TRBD2, 5 bases. Per the germline V gene, CDR1 is SGHTA and CDR2 is FQGNSA. The V gene lost 9 bases and the J gene lost 6 bases, with 20 bases spanning the gap. The CDR3 is made up of 15 amino acids. The CDR3 sequence is CASSPGIRLAGELFF. In DNA, the CDR3 is TGTGCCAGTAGCCCCGGGATCCGGCTGGCCGGGGAGCTGTTTTTT.

The chain couples TRBV7-2 to TRBJ2-5; TRBD1 or TRBD2 may be the D gene (5 bases each). V dropped 8 bases and J dropped 5 bases, with 15 bases sitting between them. Germline V gene data show CDR1 as SGHTA and CDR2 as FQGNSA. The CDR3 has 13 residues. CDR3 nucleotide sequence: TGTGCCAGCGCCAGGGCCTGGGGGGAGACCCAGTACTTC. It is translated as CASARAWGETQYF.

This clonotype has only a few counts. This chain joins TRBV29-1 and TRBJ2-7, with 8 positions matching TRBD1. Germline assignment: CDR1 SQVTM and CDR2 ANQGSEA. Trimming cost V 5 bases and J 5 bases; bases outside gene matches: 11. CDR3 length: 14 amino acids. CDR3 loop: CSVTGQGLGNEQYF. CDR3 sequence (DNA): TGCAGCGTTACAGGACAGGGCCTAGGAAACGAGCAGTACTTC.

This clonotype was counted between two and nine times. The V gene is TRBV29-1, the J gene TRBJ2-1; D unresolved. This CDR3 has 10 amino acids. Germline loops: CDR1 SQVTM, CDR2 ANQGSEA. V lost 3 bases, J lost 8 bases, and 5 bases lay in between. The CDR3 nucleotides are TGCAGCGTTGATATCCATGAGCAGTTCTTC. It is translated as CSVDIHEQFF.

This clonotype was counted a few times. V usage is TRBV6-2 or TRBV6-3 and J usage is TRBJ1-5; D gene uncertain. This CDR3 is built from 12 residues. Germline V lookup: CDR1 MNHEY, CDR2 SVGEGT. V was trimmed by 2 bases and J by 9 bases, leaving 8 bases between them. The CDR3 DNA is TGTGCCAGCAGTTACATCTCCCGGCCCCAGCATTTT. It specifies CASSYISRPQHF.

The rearrangement links TRBV2 to TRBJ2-5; D unclear. V was clipped by 6 bases and J by 4 bases, with 9 bases between them. This CDR3 has 12 amino acids. CDR1 and CDR2 from the germline V gene are SNHLY and FYNNEI. CDR3 nucleotides: TGTGCCAGCAGAAGAACTCGAGAGACCCAGTACTTC. Translation: CASRRTRETQYF.

This clonotype has at least ten counts. The chain joins TRBV9 to TRBJ2-2; no reliable D call. The V end was cut by 0 bases, the J end by 6 bases, with 6 bases between. Germline CDR1 is SGDLS and CDR2 is YYNGEE. The CDR3 totals 13 residues. Here the CDR3 DNA reads TGTGCCAGCAGCGTAGGGGGATCCGGGGAGCTGTTTTTT. Translating gives CASSVGGSGELFF.

V and J are TRBV6-2 or TRBV6-3 and TRBJ2-2; D remains unclear. This CDR3 comprises 15 residues. Germline V gene sequence: CDR1 MNHEY, CDR2 SVGEGT. Trimming removed 0 bases from V and 1 base from J, with 6 bases in between. The CDR3 coding sequence is TGTGCCAGCAGTTACTCGCGAAGGAACACCGGGGAGCTGTTTTTT. Translated, it gives CASSYSRRNTGELFF.

This rearrangement joins TRBV23-1 to TRBJ2-3, with TRBD2 identical over 15 bases. TRBV23-1 has ORF status, its function being uncertain. After removal of 0 bases from V and 5 bases from J, the junction contained 3 bases not matched to a gene. The CDR3 covers 17 residues. Here the CDR3 DNA reads TGCGCCAGCAGTCAATCGGGGACTAGCGGGAGGATAGATACGCAGTATTTT. Its translation: CASSQSGTSGRIDTQYF.

This clonotype was seen only a few times. CDR3 sequence: CASSRTRQGVYNEQFF. DNA for the CDR3: TGTGCCAGCTCCCGTACCCGACAGGGGGTCTACAATGAGCAGTTCTTC. V usage is TRBV28 and J usage is TRBJ2-1; 9 bases fit TRBD1. With V trimmed by 8 bases and J by 3 bases, 11 bases remained unmatched. The germline V gene encodes CDR1 MDHEN and CDR2 SYDVKM. The CDR3 consists of 16 residues.

This clonotype was seen a few times. J is TRBJ2-3 and V is TRBV11-2; D gene uncertain. CDR3 length: 13 amino acids. V lost 0 bases and J lost 5, with 6 bases in between. Germline CDR1 is SGHAT and CDR2 is FQNNGV. This CDR3 is CASSLDWLDTQYF. The CDR3 DNA sequence: TGTGCCAGCAGCTTAGATTGGTTAGATACGCAGTATTTT. Filled out from reference TRBV11-2 and TRBJ2-3, the complete variable domain reads EAGVAQSPRYKIIEKRQSVAFWCNPISGHATLYWYQQILGQGPKLLIQFQNNGVVDDSQLPKDRFSAERLKGVDSTLKIQPAKLEDSAVYLCASSLDWLDTQYFGPGTRLTVL.

V is TRBV6-2 or TRBV6-3 and J is TRBJ2-7; tentatively, D is TRBD1 (6 bases). This CDR3 is 13 amino acids long. The germline V gene encodes CDR1 MNHEY and CDR2 SVGEGT. Trimming removed 6 bases at V and 9 bases at J, with 18 bases between. The CDR3 DNA sequence: TGTGCCAGCAGCCGACAGGAGTATCGTGGGCAGTACTTC. Its protein is CASSRQEYRGQYF.

The rearrangement joins TRBV5-1 to TRBJ2-3; no firm D call. V was trimmed by 0 bases and J by 2 bases, leaving 7 bases between them. CDR3 length equals 14 residues. The germline CDR1 and CDR2 sequences are SGHRS and YFSETQ. The CDR3 loop is CASSLDNPTDTQYF. DNA for the CDR3: TGCGCCAGCAGCTTGGACAACCCCACAGATACGCAGTATTTT.

This clonotype came up a few times. The chain uses TRBV28 and TRBJ2-1, with 7 bases matching TRBD1. J gave up 10 bases and V 2 bases, and 14 bases lay outside the gene matches. Germline assignment: CDR1 MDHEN and CDR2 SYDVKM. There are 16 residues in the CDR3. The CDR3 coding sequence is TGTGCCAGCAGTTTAGTCTTAACAGGGACAGCAGGGGAGCAGTTCTTC. Translation gives CASSLVLTGTAGEQFF.

This clonotype was counted a few times. The chain is built from TRBV29-1 and TRBJ2-5; no reliable D call. CDR1 SQVTM and CDR2 ANQGSEA come from the germline V gene. The CDR3 spans 12 residues. V lost 7 bases, J lost 5 bases, and 14 bases lay in between. CDR3 nucleotide sequence: TGCAGCGGGAAGGACGGGCGGGAGACCCAGTACTTC. Translation: CSGKDGRETQYF.

This clonotype was picked up a small number of times. As DNA, the CDR3 is TGTGCCAGCAGCCAAGGGAGGGGCCTGTTGGGGACTGAAGCTTTCTTT. As protein: CASSQGRGLLGTEAFF. J is TRBJ1-1 and V is TRBV4-2; possible D gene TRBD1, 5 bases. CDR3 length equals 16 residues. With 1 base removed from V and 5 bases from J, the gap between germline ends came to 17 bases. Germline CDR1 is LGHNA and CDR2 is YNFKEQ.

This clonotype has more than one count but fewer than ten. CDR3 bases: TGTGCCAGCAGCCAAGAAATCATTGGTGAGCAGTTCTTC. Its protein product is CASSQEIIGEQFF. The V gene is TRBV14, the J gene TRBJ2-1, with no clear D. Germline-derived CDR1 and CDR2 are SGHDN and FVKESK. With 0 bases removed from V and 9 bases from J, the gap between germline ends came to 9 bases. The CDR3 runs to 13 residues. Full variable domain (remainder filled in from reference TRBV14 and TRBJ2-1): EAGVTQFPSHSVIEKGQTVTLRCDPISGHDNLYWYRRVMGKEIKFLLHFVKESKQDESGMPNNRFLAERTGGTYSTLKVQPAELEDSGVYFCASSQEIIGEQFFGPGTRLTVL.

This chain links TRBV11-2 with TRBJ2-1, with 10 positions matching TRBD1. Germline CDR1 is SGHAT and CDR2 is FQNNGV. Trimming at V came to 5 bases and at J to 7 bases, leaving 11 bases not matched to a gene. The CDR3 has 16 residues. CDR3: CASSTYRDRGLNEQFF. CDR3 bases: TGTGCCAGCAGCACATACCGGGACAGGGGTCTAAATGAGCAGTTCTTC.